This entry features one T cell receptor beta chain sequence. Its target is not known. The identical CDR3 is also encoded by other nucleotide sequences in the sample. This entry belongs to a study of cytomegalovirus exposure and HLA in healthy donors. Looking at the study overall: Of all 360 or so donors who were genotyped, roughly 83% belonged to the Caucasian-associated ancestry cluster. Study-wide findings and caveats: Rates of TCR association differed by HLA locus in a later analysis, with DRB1 highest and HLA-C lowest. Presence/absence comparisons presumed near-even sequencing depth among donors.

The CDR3 has 17 amino acids. CDR1 is LNHDA and CDR2 is SQIVND in the germline V gene (reference sequence). Trimming stripped 5 bases from V and 0 bases from J, with 17 bases between. Use of 60 Vbeta and 13 Jbeta primers characterized the PCR. Sequencing used immunoSEQ multiplex PCR; TCRdb keeps in-frame clones, though not all of them. Altogether some 190,000 clones are present, 77% being singletons, with the ten largest covering roughly 1.4%. The sequence derives from a young man in good health and CMV-seronegative. The V and J genes are TRBV19 and TRBJ1-5, with D possibly being TRBD1 (6 bases). The sequenced sample consisted of PBMCs. CDR3 amino acids: CASSALGGGLSNQPQHF. The CDR3 DNA is TGTGCCAGTAGTGCCCTTGGGGGGGGGCTTAGCAATCAGCCCCAGCATTTT.